The 8 T cell receptor beta chains below come from one sample, sequenced in a study of T cell responses to AZD1222 COVID-19 vaccine. Sequencing was performed with immunoSEQ multiplex PCR; in TCRdb, only in-frame clones are kept and a portion is missing. The data show about 120,000 clones, around 93% seen once. The starting material was peripheral blood, obtained on day 0 of AZD1222 vaccination. The receptors here all came from an adult in good health.

A single count supports this clone. The chain recombines TRBV6-1 with TRBJ1-3, with 7 positions matching TRBD1. Per the germline V gene, CDR1 is MNHNS and CDR2 is SASEGT. CDR3 size: 15 residues. After removal of 2 bases from V and 3 bases from J, the junction contained 4 bases not matched to a gene. The CDR3 bases are TGTGCCAGCAGTGAACCCAGGGGGTATGGAAACACCATATATTTT. Translating gives CASSEPRGYGNTIYF.

V usage is TRBV28 and J usage is TRBJ2-7; the match to TRBD2 covers 8 bases. The germline gives CDR1 MDHEN, CDR2 SYDVKM. The CDR3 loop spans 16 amino acids. V lost 7 bases to trimming and J lost 2 bases; unmatched junction nucleotides: 13. CDR3 residues: CASKKVVAGNTYEQYF. The CDR3 bases are TGTGCCAGCAAAAAGGTGGTAGCGGGGAATACCTACGAGCAGTACTTC. The variable domain in full, with the rest retrieved from reference TRBV28 and TRBJ2-7, is DVKVTQSSRYLVKRTGEKVFLECVQDMDHENMFWYRQDPGLGLRLIYFSYDVKMKEKGDIPEGYSVSREKKERFSLILESASTNQTSMYLCASKKVVAGNTYEQYFGPGTRLTVT.

This rearrangement joins TRBV19 to TRBJ2-3; 8 bases are shared with TRBD2. The germline V gene encodes CDR1 LNHDA and CDR2 SQIVND (reference sequence). The CDR3 sequence is 16 residues long. V lost 5 bases and J lost 5; bases outside the gene matches: 12. CDR3 DNA: TGTGCCAGTAGTGCCCTCGGGCGGGGGGCAGGAGATACGCAGTATTTT. It translates to CASSALGRGAGDTQYF.

The V and J genes are TRBV15 and TRBJ1-2; no definite D call. The CDR3 has 9 residues. The germline CDR1 and CDR2 sequences are LNHNV and YYDKDF (reference sequence). Here the CDR3 DNA reads TGTCGGCTGTTCTATGGCTACACCTTC. Protein product: CRLFYGYTF. The variable domain in full, completed from reference TRBV15 and TRBJ1-2, reads DAMVIQNPRYQVTQFGKPVTLSCSQTLNHNVMYWYQQKSSQAPKLLFHYYDKDFNNEADTPDNFQSRRPNTSFCFLDIRSPGLGDTAMYLCRLFYGYTFGSGTRLTVV.

V is TRBV6-5 and J is TRBJ1-5, with D possibly TRBD1 on 6 matching bases. The germline gives CDR1 MNHEY, CDR2 SVGAGI. The ends were cut back, 6 bases at V and 2 bases at J, with 8 bases in the middle. The CDR3 extends over 13 amino acids. CDR3 sequence (DNA): TGTGCCAGCAGCCCAGGGGGCAATCAGCCCCAGCATTTT. This gives the protein CASSPGGNQPQHF.

The chain recombines TRBV27 with TRBJ2-5; 10 bases agree with TRBD2. Germline trimming cut 2 bases from V and 5 bases from J; bases unmatched to any gene: 11. Germline loops: CDR1 MNHEY, CDR2 SMNVEV (reference sequence). There are 17 residues in the CDR3. In nucleotides, the CDR3 is TGTGCCAGCAGTTTAAGGCTAGCGGGAGCCGGGAGGGAGACCCAGTACTTC. As protein: CASSLRLAGAGRETQYF.

J is TRBJ2-5 and V is TRBV25-1; maybe TRBD1 (5 bases). The CDR3 sequence is 12 residues long. The V end lost 7 bases, the J end lost 4 bases, and 10 bases lay between the germline ends. Germline lookup yields CDR1 MGHDK and CDR2 SYGVNS. CDR3 sequence (DNA): TGTGCCAGCACGCAGGGTGCAGAGACCCAGTACTTC. Protein: CASTQGAETQYF. The whole variable domain, remainder taken from reference TRBV25-1 and TRBJ2-5, is EADIYQTPRYLVIGTGKKITLECSQTMGHDKMYWYQQDPGMELHLIHYSYGVNSTEKGDLSSESTVSRIRTEHFPLTLESARPSHTSQYLCASTQGAETQYFGPGTRLLVL.

The chain combines TRBV29-1 with TRBJ2-3, with no clear D. The CDR3 is 14 residues long. The V gene's germline CDR1 is SQVTM and CDR2 ANQGSEA. V lost 3 bases and J 3 bases, leaving 13 bases between the germline ends. Here the CDR3 DNA reads TGCAGCGTTGAGGGGATGGATGCGACAGATACGCAGTATTTT. This translates into CSVEGMDATDTQYF.